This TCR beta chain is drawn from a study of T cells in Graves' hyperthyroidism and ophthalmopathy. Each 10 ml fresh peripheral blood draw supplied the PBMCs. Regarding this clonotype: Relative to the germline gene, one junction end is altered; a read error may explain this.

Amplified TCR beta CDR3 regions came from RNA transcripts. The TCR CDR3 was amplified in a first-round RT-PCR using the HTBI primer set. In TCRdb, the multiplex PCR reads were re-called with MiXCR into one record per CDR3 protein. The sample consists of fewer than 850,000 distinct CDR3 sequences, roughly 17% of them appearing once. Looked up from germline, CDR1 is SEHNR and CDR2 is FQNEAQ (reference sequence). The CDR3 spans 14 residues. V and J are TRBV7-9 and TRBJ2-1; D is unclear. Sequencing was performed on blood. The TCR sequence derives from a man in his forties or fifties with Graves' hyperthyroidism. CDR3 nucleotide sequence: TGTACCAGCAGCCCTACCCAGGTGCTCAATGAGCAGTTCTTC. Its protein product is CTSSPTQVLNEQFF.